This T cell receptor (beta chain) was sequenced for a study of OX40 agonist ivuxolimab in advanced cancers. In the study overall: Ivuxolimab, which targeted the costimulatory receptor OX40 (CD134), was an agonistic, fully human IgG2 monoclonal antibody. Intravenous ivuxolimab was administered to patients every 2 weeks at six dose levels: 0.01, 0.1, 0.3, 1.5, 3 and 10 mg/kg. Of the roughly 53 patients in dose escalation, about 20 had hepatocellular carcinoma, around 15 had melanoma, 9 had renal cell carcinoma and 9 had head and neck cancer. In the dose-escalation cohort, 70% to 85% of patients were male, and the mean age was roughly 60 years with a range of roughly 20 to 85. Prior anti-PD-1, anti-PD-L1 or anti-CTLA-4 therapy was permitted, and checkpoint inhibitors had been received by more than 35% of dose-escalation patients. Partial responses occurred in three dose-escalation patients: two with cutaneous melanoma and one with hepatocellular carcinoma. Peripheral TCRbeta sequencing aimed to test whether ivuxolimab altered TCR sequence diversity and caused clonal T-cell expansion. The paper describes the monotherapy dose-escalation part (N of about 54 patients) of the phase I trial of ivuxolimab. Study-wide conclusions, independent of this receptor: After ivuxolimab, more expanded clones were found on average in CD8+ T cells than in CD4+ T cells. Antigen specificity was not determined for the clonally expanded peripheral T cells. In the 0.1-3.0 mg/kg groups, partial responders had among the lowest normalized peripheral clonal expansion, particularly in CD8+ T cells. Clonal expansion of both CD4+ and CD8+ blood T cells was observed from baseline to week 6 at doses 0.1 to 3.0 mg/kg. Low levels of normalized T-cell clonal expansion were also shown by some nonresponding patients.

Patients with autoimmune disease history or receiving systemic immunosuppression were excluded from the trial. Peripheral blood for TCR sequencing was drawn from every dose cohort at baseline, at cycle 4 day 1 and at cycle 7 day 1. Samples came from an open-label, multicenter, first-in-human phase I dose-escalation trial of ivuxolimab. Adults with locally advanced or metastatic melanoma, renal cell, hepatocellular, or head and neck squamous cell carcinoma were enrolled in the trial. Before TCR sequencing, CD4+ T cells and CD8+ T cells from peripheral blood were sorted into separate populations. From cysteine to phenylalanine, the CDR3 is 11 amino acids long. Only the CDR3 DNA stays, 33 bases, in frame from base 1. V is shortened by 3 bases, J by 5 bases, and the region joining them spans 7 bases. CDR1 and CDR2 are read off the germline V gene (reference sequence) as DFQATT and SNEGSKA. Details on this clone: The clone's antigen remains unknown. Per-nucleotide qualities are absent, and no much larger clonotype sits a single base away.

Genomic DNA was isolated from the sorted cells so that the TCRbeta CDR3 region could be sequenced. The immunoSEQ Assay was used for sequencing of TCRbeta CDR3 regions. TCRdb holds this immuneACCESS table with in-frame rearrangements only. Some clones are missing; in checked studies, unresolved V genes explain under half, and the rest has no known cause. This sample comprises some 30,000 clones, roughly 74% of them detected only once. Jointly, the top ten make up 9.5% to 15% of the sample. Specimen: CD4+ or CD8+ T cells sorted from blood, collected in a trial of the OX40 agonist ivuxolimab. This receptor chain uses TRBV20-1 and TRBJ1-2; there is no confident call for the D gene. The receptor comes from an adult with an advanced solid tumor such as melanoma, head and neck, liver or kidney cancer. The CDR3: CSASQQYGYTF. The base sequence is TGCAGTGCTAGCCAGCAGTATGGCTACACCTTC.